Each of the 30 T cell receptor beta chains below was sequenced from the same sample in a study of identical twins (dated by TCRdb to 2016 to 2017). The library was produced with 5' RACE. The instrument was an Illumina HiSeq 2000. TCRdb itself trimmed the public reads at Q25 with fastp, ran MiXCR and retained productive beta chains. Rows are combined by CDR3 protein, so each entry shows the most common genes and DNA. Across this sample there are roughly 250,000 distinct CDR3 sequences, with over 12% seen only once. Of the sample, 8.8% is held by the ten largest clones. The source material was memory (CD45RO+) T cells sorted from blood. The cell subset or site label for this specimen denotes: CD45RO+ enriched T cells. These receptors were collected from a woman aged 18 to 35 in good health.

In this sample, this clonotype turned up many times. V usage is TRBV9 and J usage is TRBJ1-2, with D unresolved. Germline lookup yields CDR1 SGDLS and CDR2 YYNGEE. Trimming took 2 bases from V and 4 from J, leaving 12 bases between them. This CDR3 has 14 residues. Written as DNA, the CDR3 is TGTGCCAGCAGCGTCGATCTGTCGGCCTATGGCTACACCTTC. Its translation: CASSVDLSAYGYTF.

The chain employs TRBV20-1 and TRBJ1-1; TRBD1 might be the D (5 bases). Trimming pared 5 bases from V and 3 bases from J, leaving 16 bases between. The CDR3 contains 14 residues. Germline CDR1 reads DFQATT; CDR2 reads SNEGSKA (reference sequence). The CDR3 loop is CSAQGAWRDTEAFF. The CDR3 bases are TGCAGTGCTCAAGGGGCGTGGAGGGACACTGAAGCTTTCTTT.

The sample holds many counts of this clonotype. This chain uses TRBV2 with TRBJ2-7, with 8 nucleotides matching TRBD2. The CDR3 is made up of 16 amino acids. V was pared by 0 bases and J by 6 bases, with 10 bases of the junction left unmatched. CDR1 and CDR2 from the germline V gene are SNHLY and FYNNEI. CDR3 loop: CASSEAPSAGVSEQYF. CDR3 DNA sequence: TGTGCCAGCAGTGAAGCCCCCTCAGCGGGAGTCTCCGAGCAGTACTTC. Using reference TRBV2 and TRBJ2-7 for the parts outside the CDR3, the full variable domain is EPEVTQTPSHQVTQMGQEVILRCVPISNHLYFYWYRQILGQKVEFLVSFYNNEISEKSEIFDDQFSVERPDGSNFTLKIRSTKLEDSAMYFCASSEAPSAGVSEQYFGPGTRLTVT.

This clonotype has just a few counts. This sequence joins TRBV5-1 and TRBJ1-1, with unresolved D. V lost 4 bases, J lost 2 bases, and 9 bases lay in between. The CDR3 contains 13 residues. Germline CDR1 and CDR2: SGHRS and YFSETQ. The CDR3 region has the DNA TGCGCCAGCAGCACCCTTTTTAACACTGAAGCTTTCTTT. As protein: CASSTLFNTEAFF.

This chain uses TRBV20-1 with TRBJ2-1, with 10 bases lining up with TRBD2. This CDR3 spans 15 amino acids. The germline V gene encodes CDR1 DFQATT and CDR2 SNEGSKA (reference sequence). Losses at the gene ends were 1 base for V and 4 bases for J; bases not matched to a gene: 4. CDR3: CSARGVAGGYNEQFF. The CDR3 nucleotides read TGCAGTGCTAGAGGGGTAGCGGGGGGTTACAATGAGCAGTTCTTC.

This clonotype was observed a handful of times. This chain joins TRBV9 and TRBJ1-2, with a tentative D call TRBD1 (6 bases). Germline CDR1 reads SGDLS; CDR2 reads YYNGEE. CDR3 length equals 16 residues. Trimming took off 4 bases at V and 4 bases at J, with 20 bases between the two ends. The CDR3 sequence is CASSPLRGLQAYGYTF. For the CDR3, the DNA is TGTGCCAGCAGCCCCCTCAGGGGTCTTCAGGCCTATGGCTACACCTTC.

V gene TRBV6-1 combines with J gene TRBJ1-1; TRBD1 matches at 7 bases. Germline V gene lookup returns CDR1 MNHNS and CDR2 SASEGT. The length of the CDR3 is 14 residues. The V segment lost 5 bases and the J segment 2 bases; nucleotides outside the gene matches: 5. CDR3 DNA: TGTGCCAGCAGTCGACAGGGTTTCAACACTGAAGCTTTCTTT. This translates into CASSRQGFNTEAFF.

The sample holds a few counts of this clonotype. This chain uses TRBV7-2 with TRBJ2-3, with D uncertain. Trimming cost V 5 bases and J 5 bases, with 17 bases left between them. Germline V CDR1 and CDR2: SGHTA, FQGNSA. The CDR3 runs 15 residues. The CDR3 region has the DNA TGTGCCAGCAGCCCCCGGGCTACCCAAAAAGATACGCAGTATTTT. Protein sequence: CASSPRATQKDTQYF.

This clonotype was picked up a small number of times. The CDR3, as DNA: TGTGCCAGCAGCCGACCGGGACAGGGATTTTGGGAGCAGTACTTC. As protein: CASSRPGQGFWEQYF. The rearrangement links TRBV7-2 to TRBJ2-7; 9 bases line up with TRBD1. V was pared by 5 bases and J by 7 bases, with 12 bases of the junction left unmatched. Looked up from germline, CDR1 is SGHTA and CDR2 is FQGNSA. The CDR3 spans 15 residues. Supplemented by reference TRBV7-2 and TRBJ2-7, the full variable domain reads GAGVSQSPSNKVTEKGKDVELRCDPISGHTALYWYRQSLGQGLEFLIYFQGNSAPDKSGLPSDRFSAERTGGSVSTLTIQRTQQEDSAVYLCASSRPGQGFWEQYFGPGTRLTVT.

J is TRBJ2-7 and V is TRBV3-1; TRBD2 agrees at 7 bases. The CDR3 consists of 13 residues. The V gene end was trimmed by 2 bases and the J gene end by 6 bases; junction bases not matched to a gene: 4. Germline CDR1 and CDR2: LGHDT and YNNKEL (reference sequence). The CDR3 here is CASSQLGGSEQYF. CDR3 in DNA: TGTGCCAGCAGCCAACTGGGGGGGAGCGAGCAGTACTTC.

J is TRBJ1-3 and V is TRBV30; D not certain. With 5 bases removed from V and 1 base from J, the gap between germline ends came to 6 bases. The V gene's germline CDR1 is GTSNPN and CDR2 SVGIG (reference sequence). The CDR3 has 12 residues. The CDR3 DNA follows: TGTGCCTGGGGGCAGTCTGGAAACACCATATATTTT. Encoded protein: CAWGQSGNTIYF.

This clonotype was counted a few times. The chain links TRBV12-3 or TRBV12-4 to TRBJ2-1; TRBD2 matches 13 bases. V lost 6 bases to trimming and J lost 0 bases; unmatched junction nucleotides: 8. This CDR3 spans 18 amino acids. The CDR3 protein is CASRPGLAGASSYNEQFF. In DNA, the CDR3 is TGTGCCAGCAGACCCGGACTAGCGGGGGCCAGCTCCTACAATGAGCAGTTCTTC.

The gene calls are TRBV5-6 and TRBJ1-1, with a possible D match to TRBD1 (5 bases). Looked up from germline, CDR1 is SGHDT and CDR2 is YYEEEE. The CDR3 loop spans 13 amino acids. V lost 6 bases to trimming and J lost 11 bases, with 20 bases between them. CDR3 coding DNA: TGTGCCAGCACCCTAGGGATCGACAGTGGGGCTTTCTTT. It yields the protein CASTLGIDSGAFF.

Ten or more counts support this clonotype. This chain joins TRBV12-3 or TRBV12-4 and TRBJ2-7; perhaps TRBD1 as D (6 bases). V was clipped by 3 bases and J by 3 bases, with 9 bases between them. The CDR3 runs to 13 residues. CDR3 DNA sequence: TGTGCCAGCAGTTTCGCCAGGGGCTACGAGCAGTACTTC. This translates into CASSFARGYEQYF.

This chain connects TRBV12-3 or TRBV12-4 to TRBJ1-2; the D gene is possibly TRBD1 (6 bases). V shed 6 bases and J shed 4 bases, with 12 bases lying between them. The CDR3 is made up of 13 amino acids. The CDR3 sequence is CASRATGVYGYTF. Here the CDR3 DNA reads TGTGCCAGCAGGGCGACAGGTGTCTATGGCTACACCTTC.

CDR3 residues: CSASQGKGNQPQHF. The CDR3 nucleotides are TGCAGTGCTAGTCAGGGGAAGGGCAATCAGCCCCAGCATTTT. This chain uses TRBV20-1 with TRBJ1-5; a possible D gene is TRBD1 (6 bases). CDR1 is DFQATT and CDR2 is SNEGSKA in the germline V gene (reference sequence). The CDR3 has 14 amino acids. With 3 bases removed from V and 2 bases from J, the gap between germline ends came to 11 bases.

The chain has TRBV6-1 and TRBJ2-7, with 13 bases that match TRBD2. V lost 6 bases and J lost 6; bases outside the gene matches: 8. CDR3 length: 15 amino acids. Germline-derived CDR1 and CDR2 are MNHNS and SASEGT. CDR3 region: CASSGLAGVLTEQYF. In nucleotides, the CDR3 is TGTGCCAGCAGCGGACTAGCGGGAGTATTAACCGAGCAGTACTTC.

The chain has TRBV20-1 and TRBJ2-7; D is undetermined. This CDR3 has 12 residues. Trimming cost V 6 bases and J 5 bases, with 14 bases left between them. Germline CDR1 reads DFQATT; CDR2 reads SNEGSKA (reference sequence). The CDR3 bases are TGCAGTGCGAGAAGGTCCGAAAACGAGCAGTACTTC. Its translation is CSARRSENEQYF.

This clonotype was counted between two and nine times. The chain combines TRBV15 with TRBJ2-5; D perhaps matches TRBD2 (5 bases). The CDR3 is made up of 14 amino acids. The V end was cut by 1 base, the J end by 5 bases, with 11 bases between. Germline CDR1 and CDR2: LNHNV and YYDKDF (reference sequence). The CDR3 DNA is TGTGCCACCAGCAGAGTTAGGAGGCGGGAGACCCAGTACTTC. This gives the protein CATSRVRRRETQYF. Full variable domain (outside the CDR3, taken from reference TRBV15 and TRBJ2-5): DAMVIQNPRYQVTQFGKPVTLSCSQTLNHNVMYWYQQKSSQAPKLLFHYYDKDFNNEADTPDNFQSRRPNTSFCFLDIRSPGLGDTAMYLCATSRVRRRETQYFGPGTRLLVL.

The chain uses TRBV4-3 and TRBJ1-5; perhaps TRBD1 as D (5 bases). Germline lookup yields CDR1 LGHNA and CDR2 YSLEER. The CDR3 length is 18 residues. With 0 bases removed from V and 4 bases from J, the gap between germline ends came to 19 bases. The CDR3 spells CASSQEIRGASGNQPQHF. The DNA of the CDR3 is TGCGCCAGCAGCCAAGAGATCCGGGGCGCCTCTGGAAATCAGCCCCAGCATTTT.

The chain combines TRBV5-6 with TRBJ1-5; possibly TRBD1 for D (6 bases). V lost 8 bases and J lost 2, with 14 bases in between. The germline gives CDR1 SGHDT, CDR2 YYEEEE. The CDR3 runs to 14 residues. In nucleotides, the CDR3 is TGTGCCAGTGCCCAGGGGATGGGCAATCAGCCCCAGCATTTT. Translated, it gives CASAQGMGNQPQHF.

This clonotype was counted a single time. This chain connects TRBV23-1 to TRBJ2-2, with unresolved D. TRBV23-1 is noted as an ORF with a role that remains uncertain. Trimming stripped 2 bases from V and 8 bases from J, with 15 bases between. The CDR3 runs 15 residues. CDR3 protein: CASSQGQTPDGELFF. As DNA, the CDR3 is TGCGCCAGCAGTCAAGGGCAGACACCTGATGGGGAGCTGTTTTTT.

The chain carries TRBV6-4 and TRBJ2-1; TRBD2 matches 7 bases. The CDR3 runs to 15 residues. The germline CDR1 and CDR2 sequences are MRHNA and SNTAGT. The V segment lost 1 base and the J segment 13 bases; nucleotides outside the gene matches: 13. The CDR3 spells CASSDFAGARGGQFF. CDR3 sequence (DNA): TGTGCCAGCAGTGACTTCGCGGGAGCGCGTGGTGGCCAGTTCTTC.

This clonotype was seen more than once but under ten times. This chain links TRBV5-6 with TRBJ2-4; 7 bases map to TRBD2. V gave up 1 base and J gave up 6 bases; unmatched junction bases: 4. Germline V gene sequence: CDR1 SGHDT, CDR2 YYEEEE. The CDR3 is made up of 14 amino acids. The CDR3: CASSLNGGGNIQYF. CDR3 nucleotide sequence: TGTGCCAGCAGCTTGAATGGGGGGGGAAACATTCAGTACTTC.

The J gene is TRBJ1-4, the V gene TRBV7-8; D gene unclear. The CDR3 extends over 14 amino acids. The ends were cut back, 2 bases at V and 8 bases at J, with 12 bases in the middle. CDR1 is SGHVS, CDR2 FQNEAQ, per germline. CDR3 in amino acids: CASSLFSGREKLFF. CDR3 DNA sequence: TGTGCCAGCAGCTTATTCAGCGGACGGGAAAAACTGTTTTTT.

The rearrangement joins TRBV2 to TRBJ2-7; 9 bases map to TRBD1. The CDR3 runs to 14 residues. J lost 0 bases, V lost 6 bases, and 3 bases had no gene match. Germline V gene data show CDR1 as SNHLY and CDR2 as FYNNEI. CDR3 in DNA: TGTGCCAGCAGGACAGGGGGGAGCTCCTACGAGCAGTACTTC. It yields the protein CASRTGGSSYEQYF. Together with reference TRBV2 and TRBJ2-7, the CDR3 gives the full variable domain: EPEVTQTPSHQVTQMGQEVILRCVPISNHLYFYWYRQILGQKVEFLVSFYNNEISEKSEIFDDQFSVERPDGSNFTLKIRSTKLEDSAMYFCASRTGGSSYEQYFGPGTRLTVT.

This clonotype was counted a few times. This chain connects TRBV12-5 to TRBJ2-2; a possible D gene is TRBD1 (6 bases). The CDR3 is 14 residues long. Looked up from germline, CDR1 is LGHNT and CDR2 is FRNRAP. V lost 4 bases and J 3 bases, leaving 9 bases between the germline ends. The CDR3: CASGSGQHTGELFF. CDR3 nucleotides: TGTGCTAGTGGTTCCGGACAGCACACCGGGGAGCTGTTTTTT.

This clonotype was recorded a few times. The chain links TRBV5-8 to TRBJ2-7, with unresolved D. The CDR3 consists of 16 residues. The germline V gene encodes CDR1 SGHTS and CDR2 YDEGEE. The V end was cut by 0 bases, the J end by 4 bases, with 17 bases between. The CDR3 DNA follows: TGTGCCAGCAGCTTGGTTATTTCCGGGCCACTTTACGAGCAGTACTTC. It encodes CASSLVISGPLYEQYF.

The chain is built from TRBV27 and TRBJ2-7, with 7 bases fitting TRBD1. This CDR3 is built from 14 residues. The ends lost 6 bases at V and 2 bases at J; junction bases unmatched: 7. From germline, CDR1 is MNHEY and CDR2 SMNVEV (reference sequence). The CDR3 bases are TGTGCCAGCAGGTGGGGCCAGGGGGCCTACGAGCAGTACTTC. Its translation: CASRWGQGAYEQYF.

The chain employs TRBV4-3 and TRBJ1-3; D is undetermined. Germline V gene data show CDR1 as LGHNA and CDR2 as YSLEER. CDR3 length: 17 residues. V was shortened by 2 bases and J by 4 bases, with 18 bases between the two germline ends. CDR3 in amino acids: CASSQPSQGRTGNTIYF. As DNA, the CDR3 is TGCGCCAGCAGCCAACCCTCCCAAGGGCGAACGGGAAACACCATATATTTT.